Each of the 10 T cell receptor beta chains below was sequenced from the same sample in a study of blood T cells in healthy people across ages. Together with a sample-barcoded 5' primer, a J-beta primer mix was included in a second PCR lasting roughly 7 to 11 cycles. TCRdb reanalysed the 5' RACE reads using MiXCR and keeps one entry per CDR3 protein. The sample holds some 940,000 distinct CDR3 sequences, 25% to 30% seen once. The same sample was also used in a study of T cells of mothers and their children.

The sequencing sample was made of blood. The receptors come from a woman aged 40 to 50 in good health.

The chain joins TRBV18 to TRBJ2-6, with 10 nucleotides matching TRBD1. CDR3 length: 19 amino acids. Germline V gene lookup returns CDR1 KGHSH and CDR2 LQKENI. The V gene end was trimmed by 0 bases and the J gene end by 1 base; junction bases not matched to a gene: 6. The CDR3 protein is CASSPPDRGVLSGANVLTF. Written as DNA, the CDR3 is TGTGCCAGCTCACCACCGGACAGGGGGGTCCTATCTGGGGCCAACGTCCTGACTTTC. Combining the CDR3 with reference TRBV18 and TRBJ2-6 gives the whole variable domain NAGVMQNPRHLVRRRGQEARLRCSPMKGHSHVYWYRQLPEEGLKFMVYLQKENIIDESGMPKERFSAEFPKEGPSILRIQQVVRGDSAAYFCASSPPDRGVLSGANVLTFGAGSRLTVL.

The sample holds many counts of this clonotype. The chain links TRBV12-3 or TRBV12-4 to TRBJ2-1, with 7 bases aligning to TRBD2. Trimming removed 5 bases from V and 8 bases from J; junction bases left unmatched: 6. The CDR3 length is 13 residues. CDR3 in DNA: TGTGCCAGCAGTCCACCTACTAGCGATGAGCAGTTCTTC. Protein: CASSPPTSDEQFF.

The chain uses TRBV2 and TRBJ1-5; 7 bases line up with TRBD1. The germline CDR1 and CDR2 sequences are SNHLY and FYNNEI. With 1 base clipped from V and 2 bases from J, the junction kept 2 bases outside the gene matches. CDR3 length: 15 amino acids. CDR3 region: CASSEEDRGNQPQHF. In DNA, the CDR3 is TGTGCCAGCAGTGAAGAAGACAGGGGCAATCAGCCCCAGCATTTT.

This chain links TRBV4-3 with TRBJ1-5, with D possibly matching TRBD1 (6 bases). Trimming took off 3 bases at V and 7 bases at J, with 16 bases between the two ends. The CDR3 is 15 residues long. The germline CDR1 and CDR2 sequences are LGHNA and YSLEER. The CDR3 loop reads CASSQSTGKGQPQHF. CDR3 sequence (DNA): TGCGCCAGCAGCCAGTCTACAGGGAAGGGACAGCCCCAGCATTTT.

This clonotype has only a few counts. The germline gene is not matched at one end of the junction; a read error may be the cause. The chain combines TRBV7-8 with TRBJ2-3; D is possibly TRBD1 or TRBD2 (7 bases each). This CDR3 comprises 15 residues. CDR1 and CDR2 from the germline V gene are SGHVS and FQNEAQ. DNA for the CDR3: TGTGCCAGCAGCTTATTCCTGGGGGGGACAGATGCGCAGTATTTT. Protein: CASSLFLGGTDAQYF.

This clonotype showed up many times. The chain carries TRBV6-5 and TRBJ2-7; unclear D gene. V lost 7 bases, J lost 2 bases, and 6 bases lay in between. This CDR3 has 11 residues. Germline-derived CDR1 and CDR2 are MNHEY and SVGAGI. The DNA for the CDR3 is TGTGCCAGCAAGTCAGCCTACGAGCAGTACTTC. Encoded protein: CASKSAYEQYF.

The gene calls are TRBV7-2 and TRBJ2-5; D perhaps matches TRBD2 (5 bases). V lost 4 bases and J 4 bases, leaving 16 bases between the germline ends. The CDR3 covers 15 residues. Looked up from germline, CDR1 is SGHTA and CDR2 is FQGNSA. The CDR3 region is CASSSGSGMVETQYF. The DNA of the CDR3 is TGTGCCAGCAGCTCCGGATCCGGGATGGTAGAGACCCAGTACTTC.

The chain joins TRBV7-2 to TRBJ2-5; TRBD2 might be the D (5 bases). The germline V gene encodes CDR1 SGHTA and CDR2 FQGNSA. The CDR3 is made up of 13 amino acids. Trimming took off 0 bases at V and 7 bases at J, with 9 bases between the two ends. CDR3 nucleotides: TGTGCCAGCAGCTTAGCCCTAGCCGGGACCCAGTACTTC. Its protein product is CASSLALAGTQYF.

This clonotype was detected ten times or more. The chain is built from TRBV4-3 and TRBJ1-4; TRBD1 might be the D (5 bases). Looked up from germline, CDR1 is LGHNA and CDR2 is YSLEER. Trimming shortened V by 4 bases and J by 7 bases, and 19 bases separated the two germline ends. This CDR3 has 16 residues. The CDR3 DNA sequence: TGCGCCAGCAGCCCCCTCTTGGGCACGGGACGTGAAAAACTGTTTTTT. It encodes CASSPLLGTGREKLFF.

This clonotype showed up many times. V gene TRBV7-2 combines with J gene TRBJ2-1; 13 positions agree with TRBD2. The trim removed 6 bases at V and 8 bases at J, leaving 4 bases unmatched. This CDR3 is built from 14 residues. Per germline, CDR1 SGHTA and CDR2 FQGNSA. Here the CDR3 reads CASSPGLAGYEQFF. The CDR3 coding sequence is TGTGCCAGCAGTCCGGGACTAGCGGGGTATGAGCAGTTCTTC.